This passage covers 25 T cell receptor beta chains from one sample sequenced in a study of early T cells in non-severe SARS-CoV-2 infection (dated by TCRdb to the early 2020s). To prepare the library, 5' RACE was applied. Sequencing took place on a NextSeq 500. TCRdb trimmed public reads at Q25 via fastp, called clones via MiXCR and kept in-frame beta chains. Records with the same CDR3 protein are collapsed into one entry carrying the most frequent genes and DNA. Here the sample has 25,000 to 35,000 distinct CDR3 sequences; about 2.9% occur a single time. The ten largest clones take up 0.72% of the sample. The sample consisted of whole blood. The receptors were gathered from an adult who was a healthcare worker with PCR-confirmed SARS-CoV-2 infection or an uninfected control (not recorded which).

This clonotype was picked up many times. The V and J genes are TRBV29-1 and TRBJ2-6; either TRBD1 or TRBD2 may supply D (5 bases each). The germline V and J ends were trimmed by 4 bases and 4 bases, with 11 bases remaining between them. CDR3 length equals 14 residues. Germline CDR1 and CDR2: SQVTM and ANQGSEA. The CDR3 DNA reads as TGCAGCGTTGTGGAGGACATGGGGGCCAACGTCCTGACTTTC. It yields the protein CSVVEDMGANVLTF. Complete variable domain (other parts from reference TRBV29-1 and TRBJ2-6): SAVISQKPSRDICQRGTSLTIQCQVDSQVTMMFWYRQQPGQSLTLIATANQGSEATYESGFVIDKFPISRPNLTFSTLTVSNMSPEDSSIYLCSVVEDMGANVLTFGAGSRLTVL.

In this sample, this clonotype turned up a few times. This chain links TRBV15 with TRBJ2-5; D may match TRBD1 or TRBD2 (5 bases each). Germline CDR1 LNHNV, CDR2 YYDKDF (reference sequence). The ends were cut back, 5 bases at V and 3 bases at J, with 13 bases in the middle. The CDR3 consists of 14 residues. The CDR3 nucleotides are TGTGCCACCAGCCTTTGGGACCAAAAAGAGACCCAGTACTTC. Translated, it gives CATSLWDQKETQYF.

This clonotype was recorded at least ten times. This chain connects TRBV7-2 to TRBJ2-5; D remains unclear. Germline CDR1 and CDR2: SGHTA and FQGNSA. The CDR3 runs 17 residues. Trimming took off 2 bases at V and 0 bases at J, with 16 bases between the two ends. The chain's CDR3 is CASSLKHESSYQETQYF. The CDR3 DNA reads TGTGCCAGCAGCTTAAAACACGAATCTTCGTACCAAGAGACCCAGTACTTC.

This clonotype occurred many times. The chain joins TRBV7-6 to TRBJ2-5; possibly TRBD1 for D (5 bases). Germline V gene lookup returns CDR1 SGHVS and CDR2 FNYEAQ. V was cut by 4 bases and J by 1 base, with 13 bases left in between. There are 15 residues in the CDR3. DNA for the CDR3: TGTGCCAGCAGCTCCTTTCAGGGCCCCCAAGAGACCCAGTACTTC. Translation gives CASSSFQGPQETQYF.

This clonotype appeared many times. V and J are TRBV20-1 and TRBJ2-5; weak D call: TRBD1 (5 bases). Trimming removed 6 bases at V and 1 base at J, with 15 bases between. This CDR3 is built from 14 residues. Germline values: CDR1 DFQATT, CDR2 SNEGSKA (reference sequence). CDR3 nucleotides: TGCAGTGCAACCGACACAGGAATCCAAGAGACCCAGTACTTC. Protein sequence: CSATDTGIQETQYF.

The chain couples TRBV6-1 to TRBJ2-7, with a weak D call TRBD1 (5 bases). Trimming took off 3 bases at V and 3 bases at J, with 12 bases between the two ends. This CDR3 comprises 14 residues. Looked up from germline, CDR1 is MNHNS and CDR2 is SASEGT. The CDR3 DNA is TGTGCCAGCAGTGACAGGGCGGCTTTCTACGAGCAGTACGTC. Its protein product is CASSDRAAFYEQYV.

This clonotype occurred many times. The chain has TRBV12-3 or TRBV12-4 and TRBJ2-2, with D perhaps matching TRBD1 or TRBD2 (5 bases each). The CDR3 length is 15 residues. Trimming left V 3 bases short and J 2 bases short, with 10 bases between. The CDR3 sequence: CASSFGGGNTGELFF. The CDR3 DNA sequence: TGTGCCAGCAGTTTTGGTGGGGGAAACACCGGGGAGCTGTTTTTT.

This clonotype has at least ten counts. The CDR3 DNA reads TGTGCCACCCCTTACGAGCAGTACGTC. It is translated as CATPYEQYV. The chain combines TRBV15 with TRBJ2-7; no definite D call. CDR1 LNHNV and CDR2 YYDKDF come from the germline V gene (reference sequence). Trimming pared 8 bases from V and 4 bases from J, leaving 3 bases between. This CDR3 has 9 residues.

This clonotype was recorded at least ten times. The chain links TRBV12-3 or TRBV12-4 to TRBJ1-2, with no clear D. V was shortened by 4 bases and J by 10 bases, with 10 bases between the two germline ends. The CDR3 is 11 residues long. CDR3 DNA sequence: TGTGCCAGCAGTTATCGCAGAGACTACACCTTC. Amino acid sequence: CASSYRRDYTF.

This clonotype appeared many times. This sequence joins TRBV20-1 and TRBJ2-1; 8 nucleotides line up with TRBD2. This CDR3 has 12 amino acids. Trimming at V came to 4 bases and at J to 6 bases, leaving 2 bases not matched to a gene. Germline V gene data show CDR1 as DFQATT and CDR2 as SNEGSKA (reference sequence). In nucleotides, the CDR3 is TGCAGTGCTAAAGGACTAGCCAATGAGCAGTTCTTC. Its translation: CSAKGLANEQFF.

This clonotype was counted at least ten times. The rearrangement uses TRBV7-8 and TRBJ2-3, with 7 nucleotides matching TRBD2. The CDR3 is 17 amino acids. Trimming at V came to 5 bases and at J to 4 bases, leaving 15 bases not matched to a gene. CDR1 and CDR2 from the germline V gene are SGHVS and FQNEAQ. This CDR3 reads CASSPQPPAGMADTQYF. The CDR3 DNA is TGTGCCAGCAGCCCACAACCACCAGCGGGGATGGCAGATACGCAGTATTTT.

This clonotype appeared many times. This chain uses TRBV10-3 with TRBJ2-5; 10 nucleotides agree with TRBD2. With 0 bases clipped from V and 2 bases from J, the junction kept 6 bases outside the gene matches. The CDR3 is 17 residues long. Germline assignment: CDR1 ENHRY and CDR2 SYGVKD. CDR3 amino acids: CAISESASGGLQETQYF. The CDR3 region has the DNA TGTGCCATCAGTGAGTCGGCTAGCGGGGGCCTACAAGAGACCCAGTACTTC.

This clonotype was counted at least ten times. This rearrangement joins TRBV19 to TRBJ1-6, with D unresolved. CDR3 length equals 16 residues. V lost 4 bases and J lost 7, with 17 bases in between. From germline, CDR1 is LNHDA and CDR2 SQIVND (reference sequence). CDR3 in amino acids: CASSTEMLGSNSPLHF. DNA for the CDR3: TGTGCCAGTAGTACTGAAATGCTGGGGTCGAATTCACCCCTCCACTTT.

Many counts were recorded for this clonotype. V usage is TRBV7-2 and J usage is TRBJ1-1; D unresolved. With 1 base removed from V and 6 bases from J, the gap between germline ends came to 12 bases. CDR1 SGHTA and CDR2 FQGNSA come from the germline V gene. This CDR3 comprises 14 residues. CDR3 DNA: TGTGCCAGCAGCTTAGTAAGCTATAGACCTGAAGCTTTCTTT. It is translated as CASSLVSYRPEAFF.

This clonotype came up many times. The V call is TRBV10-3, the J call TRBJ1-1; D gene unclear. Trimming pared 0 bases from V and 0 bases from J, leaving 8 bases between. Germline V gives CDR1 ENHRY, CDR2 SYGVKD. This CDR3 has 15 residues. CDR3 protein: CAISESSQVNTEAFF. Here the CDR3 DNA reads TGTGCCATCAGTGAGTCGTCGCAGGTGAACACTGAAGCTTTCTTT.

In this sample, this clonotype turned up many times. This sequence joins TRBV11-2 and TRBJ1-4, with 7 bases lining up with TRBD1. Per germline, CDR1 SGHAT and CDR2 FQNNGV. The CDR3 totals 16 residues. The junction had 7 bases not matched to a gene; V was cut back by 6 bases and J by 0 bases. The CDR3 protein is CASRLGQRATNEKLFF. CDR3 DNA: TGTGCCAGCAGACTGGGACAGCGGGCAACTAATGAAAAACTGTTTTTT.

This clonotype occurred many times. The genes are TRBV2 and TRBJ2-7, with unresolved D. Trimming pared 3 bases from V and 12 bases from J, leaving 15 bases between. The CDR3 sequence is 12 residues long. Germline-derived CDR1 and CDR2 are SNHLY and FYNNEI. The chain's CDR3 is CASSELPHVTYV. In nucleotides, the CDR3 is TGTGCCAGCAGTGAGCTACCCCATGTCACGTACGTC.

This clonotype was detected ten times or more. CDR3 DNA: TGCGCCAGCAGCCAAGGGCTTACGAACACCGGGGAGCTGTTTTTT. Protein product: CASSQGLTNTGELFF. The V and J genes are TRBV4-1 and TRBJ2-2; D not certain. V was trimmed by 1 base and J by 0 bases, leaving 6 bases between them. Looked up from germline, CDR1 is MGHRA and CDR2 is YSYEKL. The CDR3 runs 15 residues.

The V and J genes are TRBV29-1 and TRBJ2-1, with no clear D. The CDR3 is 13 amino acids. Trimming pared 4 bases from V and 0 bases from J, leaving 7 bases between. From germline, CDR1 is SQVTM and CDR2 ANQGSEA. CDR3 loop: CSVGGSSYNEQFF. CDR3 in DNA: TGCAGCGTTGGGGGAAGCTCCTACAATGAGCAGTTCTTC.

As regards this clonotype: A much larger clone is a single base away; this may be a read error. V usage is TRBV2 and J usage is TRBJ2-1; 7 nucleotides match TRBD1. Germline values: CDR1 SNHLY, CDR2 FYNNEI. The CDR3 has 12 amino acids. V lost 3 bases and J lost 12; bases outside the gene matches: 5. The CDR3 coding sequence is TGTGCCAGCAGTGATACAGGGGAAAGGCAGTTCTTC. It translates to CASSDTGERQFF.

By its share, this clonotype is medium-sized. V and J are TRBV29-1 and TRBJ1-1; D might be TRBD1 (6 bases). This CDR3 is 15 amino acids long. Germline V gene lookup returns CDR1 SQVTM and CDR2 ANQGSEA. V was cut by 7 bases and J by 4 bases, with 22 bases left in between. The CDR3 here is CSAHVWGGRGTEAFF. Here the CDR3 DNA reads TGCAGCGCCCACGTCTGGGGGGGCCGTGGCACTGAAGCTTTCTTT.

Many counts were recorded for this clonotype. This rearrangement joins TRBV12-3 or TRBV12-4 to TRBJ2-2; perhaps TRBD1 as D (6 bases). V gave up 6 bases and J gave up 4 bases, with 18 bases separating them. This CDR3 has 16 residues. The CDR3 DNA reads TGTGCCAGCAGCCCATCGGGGACATCGGGCACCGGGGAGCTGTTTTTT. Its protein product is CASSPSGTSGTGELFF.

This clonotype came up many times. The genes are TRBV10-2 and TRBJ1-1, with D tentatively TRBD1 (6 bases). V lost 6 bases to trimming and J lost 0 bases, with 17 bases between them. The CDR3 loop spans 16 amino acids. Germline assignment: CDR1 WSHSY and CDR2 SAAADI. Here the CDR3 reads CASSKNYGQMNTEAFF. The CDR3 DNA reads as TGCGCCAGCAGCAAAAATTACGGACAGATGAACACTGAAGCTTTCTTT.

A few counts support this clonotype. The chain links TRBV6-5 to TRBJ1-1, with a weak D call TRBD1 (5 bases). CDR3 length: 15 amino acids. V was trimmed by 2 bases and J by 5 bases, leaving 15 bases between them. Germline CDR1 MNHEY, CDR2 SVGAGI. The CDR3 spells CASSYRGLGGTEAFF. DNA for the CDR3: TGTGCCAGCAGTTACCGCGGTCTTGGGGGGACTGAAGCTTTCTTT.

This clonotype showed up many times. V and J are TRBV6-6 and TRBJ1-4; D gene unclear. V dropped 10 bases and J dropped 2 bases, with 11 bases sitting between them. This CDR3 has 13 residues. Germline CDR1 MNHNY, CDR2 SVGAGI (reference sequence). As DNA, the CDR3 is TGTGCCACCGGGCGATCCACTAATGAAAAACTGTTTTTT. The encoded protein is CATGRSTNEKLFF.